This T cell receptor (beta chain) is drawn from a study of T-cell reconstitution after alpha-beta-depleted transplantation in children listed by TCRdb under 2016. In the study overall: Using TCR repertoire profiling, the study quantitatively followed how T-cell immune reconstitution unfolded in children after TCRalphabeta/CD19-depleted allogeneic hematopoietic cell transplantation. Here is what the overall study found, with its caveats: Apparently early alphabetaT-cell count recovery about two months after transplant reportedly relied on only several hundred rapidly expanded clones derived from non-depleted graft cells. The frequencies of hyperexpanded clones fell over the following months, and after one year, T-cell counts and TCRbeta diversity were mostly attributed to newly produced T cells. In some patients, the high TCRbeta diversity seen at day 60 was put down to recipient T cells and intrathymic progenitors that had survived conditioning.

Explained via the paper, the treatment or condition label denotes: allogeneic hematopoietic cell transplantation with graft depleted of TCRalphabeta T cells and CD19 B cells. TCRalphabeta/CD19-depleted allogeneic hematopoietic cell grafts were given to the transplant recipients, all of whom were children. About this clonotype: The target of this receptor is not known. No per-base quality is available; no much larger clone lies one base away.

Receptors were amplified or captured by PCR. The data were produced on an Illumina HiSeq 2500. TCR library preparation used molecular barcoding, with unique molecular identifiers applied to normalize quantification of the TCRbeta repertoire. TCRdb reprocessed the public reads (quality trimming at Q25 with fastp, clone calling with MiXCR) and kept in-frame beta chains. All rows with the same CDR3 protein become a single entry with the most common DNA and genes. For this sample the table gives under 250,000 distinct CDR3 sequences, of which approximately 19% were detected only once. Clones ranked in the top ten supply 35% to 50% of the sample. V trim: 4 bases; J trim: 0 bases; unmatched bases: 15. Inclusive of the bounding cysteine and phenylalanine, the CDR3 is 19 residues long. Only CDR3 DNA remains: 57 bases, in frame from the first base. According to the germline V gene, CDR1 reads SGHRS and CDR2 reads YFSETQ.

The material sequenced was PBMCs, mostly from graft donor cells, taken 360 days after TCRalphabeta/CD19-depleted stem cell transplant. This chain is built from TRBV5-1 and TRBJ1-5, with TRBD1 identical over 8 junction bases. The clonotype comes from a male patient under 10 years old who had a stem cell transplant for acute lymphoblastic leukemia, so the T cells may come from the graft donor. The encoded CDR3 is CASSPRGPGGVISNQPQHF. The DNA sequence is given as TGCGCCAGCAGCCCGAGGGGGCCAGGGGGCGTAATTAGCAATCAGCCCCAGCATTTT.